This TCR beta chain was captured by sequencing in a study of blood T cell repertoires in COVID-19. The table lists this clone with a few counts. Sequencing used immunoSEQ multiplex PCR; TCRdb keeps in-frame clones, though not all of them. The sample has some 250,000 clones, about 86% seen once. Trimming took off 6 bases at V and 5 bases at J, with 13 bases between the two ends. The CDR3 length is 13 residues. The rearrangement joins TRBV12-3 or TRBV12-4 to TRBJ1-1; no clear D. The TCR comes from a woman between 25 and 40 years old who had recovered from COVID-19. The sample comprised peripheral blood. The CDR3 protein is CASSSLARTEAFF. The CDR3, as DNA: TGTGCCAGCAGCTCCCTCGCACGGACTGAAGCTTTCTTT.